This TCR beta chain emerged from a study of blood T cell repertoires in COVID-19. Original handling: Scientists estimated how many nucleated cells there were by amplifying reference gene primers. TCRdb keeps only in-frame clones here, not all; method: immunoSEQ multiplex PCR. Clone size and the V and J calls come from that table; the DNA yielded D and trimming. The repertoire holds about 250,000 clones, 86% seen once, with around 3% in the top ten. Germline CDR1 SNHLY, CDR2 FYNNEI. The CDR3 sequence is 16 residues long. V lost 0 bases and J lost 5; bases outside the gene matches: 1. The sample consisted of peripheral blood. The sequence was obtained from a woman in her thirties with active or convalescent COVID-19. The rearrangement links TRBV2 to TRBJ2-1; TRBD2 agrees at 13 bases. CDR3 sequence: CASSEAGLAGNNEQFF. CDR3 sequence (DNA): TGTGCCAGCAGTGAAGCGGGACTAGCGGGGAACAATGAGCAGTTCTTC.